This T cell receptor beta chain was sequenced during a study of shared clonotypes between healthy human individuals (dated by TCRdb to the early 2020s). For the wider study: The cohort included a few men and two women between 18 and 49 years of age. To estimate repertoire size and how much clonotype sharing occurs between individuals, the study deeply sequenced the blood TCR repertoires of about five healthy adults. To increase sequencing depth and limit assay-specific biases, TCR repertoire library preparation and sequencing were carried out by different laboratories using diverse techniques. Between about 0.8 and 9 billion PBMCs per donor were obtained by leukapheresis. For each donor, three plates each were used for CD4 naive and CD4 memory, two plates were used for CD8 naive, and one plate was used for CD8 memory.

TCR CDR3 regions were amplified from genomic DNA by multiplex PCR using the deep immunoSEQ assay. Extracted genomic DNA from each cell subset was spread evenly across all wells of several immunoSEQ 96-well plates, with each plate serving as a replicate. For sorted subsets, roughly 200 ng of genomic DNA, equivalent to roughly 30,000 T cell genomes, went into each replicate PCR. The purified libraries were quantified using a Qubit 3.0 fluorometer, sized with a Bioanalyzer 2100, and then quantified again using the KAPA Library Quantification kit. Every immunoSEQ 96-well plate was sequenced on a separate single-read 150-cycle Illumina NextSeq 550 flow cell. The source study handled its data this way. The immunoSEQ output contained only junctional sequences without quality scores, so filtering could not match that applied to full-length reads. Sequences were annotated with PyIR, a Python wrapper for IgBLAST v1.9, and V/J genes and CDR3 were assigned using IMGT germline references. Any read was removed if the V/J assignment was weak (E-value above 1e-6), the CDR3 was missing, or the read contained stop codons, out-of-frame junctions, or ambiguous translated residues. V3J clonotypes were defined by identical inferred V gene, J gene, and CDR3 amino acid sequence. Percentage overlap between repertoires was calculated by dividing the number of shared unique clonotypes by the size of the smaller repertoire. RTK rarefaction, the Chao1 estimator, and Recon v2.1 estimates of unobserved clonotypes were used to assess repertoire richness. Generation probabilities for all TCRbeta clonotypes obtained by the gDNA method from several donors were computed using OLGA. TCRdb took this table from immuneACCESS and kept in-frame rearrangements with V and J called. Such tables lack part of the clones; where checked against another copy, unresolved V genes explain under half of the gap, and the rest is unexplained. D and trimming were read from the DNA, whereas the V and J calls and clone size are those reported in that table. For this sample there are millions of clones; 93% appear just once. Roughly 1.7% of the sample lies in the top ten.

The germline V gene specifies SGHRS as CDR1 and YFSETQ as CDR2. V lost 3 bases and J lost 2 bases; the stretch between them is 11 bases long. Its CDR3 holds 14 amino acids, cysteine through phenylalanine. The read is trimmed to its CDR3 DNA, 42 bases read in frame from base 1. CD8 naive samples consisted of CD45RO-negative cells that were positively selected for CCR7, yielding a CD45RA+CCR7+ population without TemRA cells. Healthy HIV-negative adults with no recently reported acute infections or vaccinations were included as donors. Every donor was a Caucasian adult living in Nashville, Tennessee, USA. Blood was obtained by leukapheresis, after which PBMCs were separated by Ficoll-Histopaque density gradient centrifugation and cryopreserved in liquid nitrogen vapor phase. Analytical flow cytometry was used to check the purity and quantity of each magnetically sorted T cell population. Genomic DNA was isolated from each sorted fraction and quantified by UV absorbance on a Nanodrop 2000c.

As to this clone: The specificity of this receptor is unknown. Base qualities are not provided; no much larger clone lies one nucleotide away.

Overall results and qualifications from the work: Naive subsets generally had larger estimated clonotype richness than memory subsets. Rarefaction of sorted-subset datasets indicated incomplete sequencing despite the large sequencing depth. Higher generation probabilities were observed for clonotypes shared by all four sorted-subset donors than for non-shared clonotypes. Pairwise subsampling indicated that sequencing depth was expected to affect the degree of clonotype sharing among donors. Sharing across several donors was observed for approximately 4.6% of naive CD4, 3% to 3.5% of naive CD8, 2% to 2.5% of memory CD4, and 0.4% of memory CD8 clonotypes. Because the study included a small number of donors, the genetic and exposure-history diversity represented was limited. Sampling was limited to blood, and TCR repertoires in tissue likely differ from TCR repertoires in blood.

This TCR was sampled from a man between 18 and 29 years old in good health. Some clones in this sample may be carry-over from other donors' samples. The V and J genes are TRBV5-1 and TRBJ1-2; the D gene is possibly TRBD1, with 6 bases matching. The sequencing input was naive CD8+ T cells from PBMCs. Per the publication, the cell subset or site label means: CD45RA+CCR7+. The CDR3 region: CASSYADRNYGYTF. In nucleotides, the sequence is TGCGCCAGCAGCTACGCTGACAGGAACTATGGCTACACCTTC.